This T cell receptor beta chain derives from a study of blood T cell repertoires in COVID-19 (dated by TCRdb to 2019 to 2021). Study-level background: Samples from collaborators originated in the United States, Italy and Spain and spanned both the acute and convalescent phases of COVID-19. Samples came from the ongoing ImmuneRACE study (first 160 participants) plus 1,254 subjects from 6 global collaborators. The repertoires were released in a freely available public database meant as a resource for research on the immune response to SARS-CoV-2. Sample metadata almost always included a de-identified subject ID, COVID-19 status, age in years and sex. Where HLA class I and class II types were available, the types were taken from metadata supplied by the sample provider, not from assay-based typing. The prospective study material was composed of cDNA or gDNA derived from T cells, B-cell-depleted T cells, or PBMCs. The dataset comprised deeply sampled blood TCRbeta repertoires from subjects exposed to, actively infected with, or recovered from COVID-19.

The CDR3 covers 16 residues, taking in both the cysteine and the phenylalanine. Only the CDR3 part of the read is kept: 48 bases, read in frame from the first base. V trim: 4 bases; J trim: 4 bases; unmatched bases: 11. Based on the germline V gene, the CDR1 and CDR2 sequences are SGHRS and YFSETQ. Turning to this clone: Its specific antigen is unknown. No base quality values were provided; no much bigger clone lies one nucleotide off.

Whole blood was collected in K2EDTA tubes by collaborating institutions according to the institutions' own protocols. For TCRbeta analysis, collaborators shipped samples in one of three forms: frozen whole blood, isolated PBMCs, or DNA extracted from either of those sample types. Study-wide conclusions, independent of this receptor: Clinical and demographic metadata were provided uncurated, with the amount varying by source and participant.

The immunoSEQ Assay, a bias-controlled multiplex PCR, was used to amplify TCRbeta CDR3 regions from genomic DNA. The authors' analysis ran thus. The number of nucleated cells in each sample was estimated from the amplification of reference gene primers within the assay. To quantify the absolute abundance of each unique TCRbeta CDR3 rearrangement, sequence reads were collapsed and filtered. For each sample, productive Simpson clonality was calculated as the square root of Simpson's diversity index across productive rearrangements. TCRdb mirrors the immuneACCESS table, restricted to in-frame sequences. Some clones are absent from its copies; in checked studies, under half trace to an unresolved V gene, and the reason for the others is unknown. V and J calls and clone size come straight from that table; D and trimming were deduced from the DNA. The sample records 150,000 to 200,000 clones, over 60% of which are singletons. Of the sample, approximately 8% falls within the top ten clones.

Here the chain combines TRBV5-1 and TRBJ1-2; TRBD1 fits 9 bases in the junction. Sample: peripheral blood. This TCR derives from a man aged 60 to 75 with acute or convalescent COVID-19. The CDR3 sequence is CASSPGGTGRSYGYTF. Read as DNA, the sequence is TGCGCCAGCAGCCCCGGGGGGACAGGGCGCTCCTATGGCTACACCTTC.